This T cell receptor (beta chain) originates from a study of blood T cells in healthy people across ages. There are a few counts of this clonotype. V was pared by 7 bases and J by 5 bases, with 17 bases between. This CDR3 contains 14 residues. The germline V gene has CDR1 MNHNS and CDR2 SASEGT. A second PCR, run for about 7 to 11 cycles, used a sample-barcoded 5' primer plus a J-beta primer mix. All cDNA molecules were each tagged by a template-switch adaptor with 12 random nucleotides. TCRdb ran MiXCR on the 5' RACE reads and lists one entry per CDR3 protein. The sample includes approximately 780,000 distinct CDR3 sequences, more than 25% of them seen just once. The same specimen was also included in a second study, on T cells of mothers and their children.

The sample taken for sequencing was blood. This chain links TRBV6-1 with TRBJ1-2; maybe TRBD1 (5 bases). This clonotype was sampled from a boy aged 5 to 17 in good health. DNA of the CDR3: TGTGCCAGCACCCGGGACGGAGCCTCATATGGCTACACCTTC. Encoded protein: CASTRDGASYGYTF.